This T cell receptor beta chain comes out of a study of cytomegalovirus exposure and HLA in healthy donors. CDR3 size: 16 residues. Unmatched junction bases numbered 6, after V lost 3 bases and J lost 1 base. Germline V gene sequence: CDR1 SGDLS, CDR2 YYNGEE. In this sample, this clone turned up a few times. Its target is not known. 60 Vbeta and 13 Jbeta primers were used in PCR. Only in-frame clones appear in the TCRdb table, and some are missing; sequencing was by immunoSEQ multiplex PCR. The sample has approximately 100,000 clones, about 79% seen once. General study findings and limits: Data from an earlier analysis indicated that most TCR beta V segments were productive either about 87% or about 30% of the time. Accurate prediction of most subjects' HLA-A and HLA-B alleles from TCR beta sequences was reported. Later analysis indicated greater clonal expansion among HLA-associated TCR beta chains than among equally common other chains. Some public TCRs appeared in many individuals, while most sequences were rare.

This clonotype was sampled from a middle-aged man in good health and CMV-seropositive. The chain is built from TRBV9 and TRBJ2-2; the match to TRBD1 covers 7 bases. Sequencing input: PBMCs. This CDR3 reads CASSAHRGRNTGELFF. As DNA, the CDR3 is TGTGCCAGCAGCGCCCACAGGGGCCGGAACACCGGGGAGCTGTTTTTT. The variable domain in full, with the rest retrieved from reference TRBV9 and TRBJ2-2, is DSGVTQTPKHLITATGQRVTLRCSPRSGDLSVYWYQQSLDQGLQFLIQYYNGEERAKGNILERFSAQQFPDLHSELNLSSLELGDSALYFCASSAHRGRNTGELFFGEGSRLTVL.